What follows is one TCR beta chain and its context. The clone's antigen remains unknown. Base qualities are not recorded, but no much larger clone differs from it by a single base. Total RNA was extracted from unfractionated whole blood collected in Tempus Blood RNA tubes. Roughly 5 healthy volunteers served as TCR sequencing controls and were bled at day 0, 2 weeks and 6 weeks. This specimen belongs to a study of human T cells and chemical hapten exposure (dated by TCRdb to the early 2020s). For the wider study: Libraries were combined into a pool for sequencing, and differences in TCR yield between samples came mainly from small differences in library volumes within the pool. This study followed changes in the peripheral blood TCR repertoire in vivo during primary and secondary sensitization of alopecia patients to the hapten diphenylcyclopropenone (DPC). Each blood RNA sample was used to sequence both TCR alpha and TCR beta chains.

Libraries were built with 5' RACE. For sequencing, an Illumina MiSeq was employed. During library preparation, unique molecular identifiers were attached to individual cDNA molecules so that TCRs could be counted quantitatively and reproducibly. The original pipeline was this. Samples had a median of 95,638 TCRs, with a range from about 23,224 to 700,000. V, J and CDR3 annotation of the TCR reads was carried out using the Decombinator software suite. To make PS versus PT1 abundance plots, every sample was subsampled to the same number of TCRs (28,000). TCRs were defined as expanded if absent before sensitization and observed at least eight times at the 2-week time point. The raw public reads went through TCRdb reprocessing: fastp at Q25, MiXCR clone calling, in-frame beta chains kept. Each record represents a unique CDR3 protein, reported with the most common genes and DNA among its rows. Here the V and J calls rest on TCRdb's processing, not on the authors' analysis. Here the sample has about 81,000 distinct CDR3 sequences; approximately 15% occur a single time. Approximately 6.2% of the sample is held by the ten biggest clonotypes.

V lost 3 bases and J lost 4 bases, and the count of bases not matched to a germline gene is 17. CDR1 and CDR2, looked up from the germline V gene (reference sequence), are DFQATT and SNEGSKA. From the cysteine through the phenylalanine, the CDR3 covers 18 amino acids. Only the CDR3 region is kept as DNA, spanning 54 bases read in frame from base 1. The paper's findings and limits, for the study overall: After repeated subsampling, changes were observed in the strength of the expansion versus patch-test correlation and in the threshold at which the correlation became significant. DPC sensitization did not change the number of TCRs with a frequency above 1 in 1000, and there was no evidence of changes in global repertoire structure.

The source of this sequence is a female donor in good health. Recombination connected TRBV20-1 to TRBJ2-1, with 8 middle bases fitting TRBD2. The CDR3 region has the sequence CSASAGPRSSGLYNEQFF. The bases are TGCAGTGCTAGTGCAGGTCCCCGCTCTAGCGGGCTATACAATGAGCAGTTCTTC.